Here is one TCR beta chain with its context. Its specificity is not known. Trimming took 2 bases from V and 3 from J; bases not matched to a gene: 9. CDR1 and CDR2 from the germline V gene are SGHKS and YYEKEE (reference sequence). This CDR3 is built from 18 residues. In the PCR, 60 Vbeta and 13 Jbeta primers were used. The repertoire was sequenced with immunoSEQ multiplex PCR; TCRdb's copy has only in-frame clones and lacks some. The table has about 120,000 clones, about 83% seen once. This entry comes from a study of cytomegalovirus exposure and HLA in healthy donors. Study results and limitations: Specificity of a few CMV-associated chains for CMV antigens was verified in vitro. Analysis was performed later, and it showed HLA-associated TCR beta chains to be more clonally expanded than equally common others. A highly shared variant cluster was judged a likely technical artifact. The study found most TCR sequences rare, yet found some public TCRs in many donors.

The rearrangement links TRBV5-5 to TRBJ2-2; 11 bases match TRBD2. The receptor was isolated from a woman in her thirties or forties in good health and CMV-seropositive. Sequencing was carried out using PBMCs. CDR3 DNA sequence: TGTGCCAGCAGCTTCCTAGCGGGAGGAGGGGTACACACCGGGGAGCTGTTTTTT. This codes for CASSFLAGGGVHTGELFF.